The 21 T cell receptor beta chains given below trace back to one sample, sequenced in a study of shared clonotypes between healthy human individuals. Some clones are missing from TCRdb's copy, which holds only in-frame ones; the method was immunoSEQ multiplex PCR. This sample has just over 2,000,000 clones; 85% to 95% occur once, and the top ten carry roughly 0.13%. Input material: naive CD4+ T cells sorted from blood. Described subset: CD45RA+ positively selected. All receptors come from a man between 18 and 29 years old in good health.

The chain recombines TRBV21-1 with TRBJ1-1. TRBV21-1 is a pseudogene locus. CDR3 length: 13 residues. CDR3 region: CASSKDCGTEAFF. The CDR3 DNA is TGTGCCAGCAGCAAAGATTGTGGGACTGAAGCTTTCTTT.

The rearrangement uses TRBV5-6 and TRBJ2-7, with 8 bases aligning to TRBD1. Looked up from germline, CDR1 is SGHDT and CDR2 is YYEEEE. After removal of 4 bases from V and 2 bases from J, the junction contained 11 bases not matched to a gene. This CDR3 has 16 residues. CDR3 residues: CASSRPRGLGTYEQYF. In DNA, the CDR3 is TGTGCCAGCAGCCGGCCCAGGGGGCTGGGGACCTACGAGCAGTACTTC. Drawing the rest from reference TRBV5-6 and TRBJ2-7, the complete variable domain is DAGVTQSPTHLIKTRGQQVTLRCSPKSGHDTVSWYQQALGQGPQFIFQYYEEEERQRGNFPDRFSGHQFPNYSSELNVNALLLGDSALYLCASSRPRGLGTYEQYFGPGTRLTVT.

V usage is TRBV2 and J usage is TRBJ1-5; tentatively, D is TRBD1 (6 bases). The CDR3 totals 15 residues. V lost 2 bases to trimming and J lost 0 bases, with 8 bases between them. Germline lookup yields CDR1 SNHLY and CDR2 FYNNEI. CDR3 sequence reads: CASSEIGGSNQPQHF. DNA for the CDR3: TGTGCCAGCAGTGAAATAGGGGGTAGCAATCAGCCCCAGCATTTT.

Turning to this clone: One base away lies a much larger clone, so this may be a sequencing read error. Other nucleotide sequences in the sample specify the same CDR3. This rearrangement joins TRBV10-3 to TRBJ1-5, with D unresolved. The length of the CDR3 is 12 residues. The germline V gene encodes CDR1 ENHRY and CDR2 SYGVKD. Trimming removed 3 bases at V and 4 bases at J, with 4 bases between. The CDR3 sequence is CAISDPNQPQHF. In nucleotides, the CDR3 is TGTGCCATCAGTGACCCAAATCAGCCCCAGCATTTT.

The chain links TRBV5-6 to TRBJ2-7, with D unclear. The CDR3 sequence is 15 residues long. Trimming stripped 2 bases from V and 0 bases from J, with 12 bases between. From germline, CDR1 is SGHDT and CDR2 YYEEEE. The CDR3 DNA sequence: TGTGCCAGCAGCTTAGGCGGCAGGTTCTCCTACGAGCAGTACTTC. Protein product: CASSLGGRFSYEQYF.

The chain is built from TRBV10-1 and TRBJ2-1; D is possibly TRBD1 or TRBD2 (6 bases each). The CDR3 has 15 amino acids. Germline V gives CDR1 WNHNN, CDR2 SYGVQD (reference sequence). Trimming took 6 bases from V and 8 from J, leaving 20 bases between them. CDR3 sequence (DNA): TGCGCCAGCAGAGGACGGGGGCCCCGGGGAGATGAGCAGTTCTTC. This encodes CASRGRGPRGDEQFF.

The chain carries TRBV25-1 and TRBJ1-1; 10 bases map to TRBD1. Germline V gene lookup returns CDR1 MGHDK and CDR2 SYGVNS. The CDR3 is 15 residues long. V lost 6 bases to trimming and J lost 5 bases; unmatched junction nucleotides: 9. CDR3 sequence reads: CASRGDRGSGTEAFF. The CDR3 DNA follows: TGTGCCAGCAGAGGGGACAGGGGTTCAGGAACTGAAGCTTTCTTT.

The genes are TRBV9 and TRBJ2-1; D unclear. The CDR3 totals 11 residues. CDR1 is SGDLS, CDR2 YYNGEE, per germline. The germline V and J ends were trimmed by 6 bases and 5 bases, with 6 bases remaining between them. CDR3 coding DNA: TGTGCCAGCAACGACCACAATGAGCAGTTCTTC. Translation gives CASNDHNEQFF.

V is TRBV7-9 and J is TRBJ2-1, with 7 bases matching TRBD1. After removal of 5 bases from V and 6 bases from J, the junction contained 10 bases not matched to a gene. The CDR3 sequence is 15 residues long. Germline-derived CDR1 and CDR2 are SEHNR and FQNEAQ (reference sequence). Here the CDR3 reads CASSTTGLGTNEQFF. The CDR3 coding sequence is TGTGCCAGCAGCACGACAGGGTTGGGAACCAATGAGCAGTTCTTC.

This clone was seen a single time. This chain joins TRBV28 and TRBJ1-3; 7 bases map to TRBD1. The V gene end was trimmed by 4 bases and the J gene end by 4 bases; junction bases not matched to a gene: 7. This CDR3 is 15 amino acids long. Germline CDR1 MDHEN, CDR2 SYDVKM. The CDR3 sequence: CASSSPTGRGNTIYF. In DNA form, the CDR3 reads TGTGCCAGCAGTTCCCCGACAGGGAGGGGAAACACCATATATTTT.

The CDR3 spells CSVKTGTAKNIQYF. CDR3 nucleotides: TGCAGCGTGAAAACCGGGACAGCTAAAAACATTCAGTACTTC. The V gene is TRBV29-1, the J gene TRBJ2-4; 7 bases map to TRBD1. The CDR3 is 14 residues long. Trimming removed 6 bases from V and 4 bases from J; junction bases left unmatched: 9. CDR1 is SQVTM, CDR2 ANQGSEA, per germline.

This chain's CDR3 is CASSLETGGIGEQYF. CDR3 DNA sequence: TGTGCCAGCAGCTTGGAAACAGGGGGCATCGGCGAGCAGTACTTC. V and J are TRBV5-4 and TRBJ2-7; TRBD1 aligns across 9 bases. J lost 6 bases, V lost 0 bases, and 7 bases had no gene match. Per the germline V gene, CDR1 is SGHNT and CDR2 is YYREEE (reference sequence). CDR3 length: 15 amino acids. The variable domain in full, completed from reference TRBV5-4 and TRBJ2-7, reads ETGVTQSPTHLIKTRGQQVTLRCSSQSGHNTVSWYQQALGQGPQFIFQYYREEENGRGNFPPRFSGLQFPNYSSELNVNALELDDSALYLCASSLETGGIGEQYFGPGTRLTVT.

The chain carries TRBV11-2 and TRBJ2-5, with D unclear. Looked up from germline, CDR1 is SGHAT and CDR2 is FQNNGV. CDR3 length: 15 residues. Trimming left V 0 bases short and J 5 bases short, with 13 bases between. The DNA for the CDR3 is TGTGCCAGCAGCTTAGATAGGGCAGCTTGGGAGACCCAGTACTTC. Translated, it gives CASSLDRAAWETQYF. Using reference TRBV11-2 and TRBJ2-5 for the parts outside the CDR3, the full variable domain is EAGVAQSPRYKIIEKRQSVAFWCNPISGHATLYWYQQILGQGPKLLIQFQNNGVVDDSQLPKDRFSAERLKGVDSTLKIQPAKLEDSAVYLCASSLDRAAWETQYFGPGTRLLVL.

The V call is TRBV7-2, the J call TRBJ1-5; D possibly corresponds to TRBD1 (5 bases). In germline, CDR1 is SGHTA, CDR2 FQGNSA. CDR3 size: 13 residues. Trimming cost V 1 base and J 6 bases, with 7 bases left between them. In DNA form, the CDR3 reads TGTGCCAGCAGCTTAGGCAGGGCTCAGCCCCAGCATTTT. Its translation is CASSLGRAQPQHF.

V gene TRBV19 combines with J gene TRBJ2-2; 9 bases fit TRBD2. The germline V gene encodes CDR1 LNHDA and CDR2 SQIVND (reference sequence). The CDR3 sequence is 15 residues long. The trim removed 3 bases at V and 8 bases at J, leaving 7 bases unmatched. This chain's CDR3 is CASSMKAGLAGELFF. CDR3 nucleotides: TGTGCCAGTAGTATGAAGGCCGGACTAGCGGGGGAGCTGTTTTTT.

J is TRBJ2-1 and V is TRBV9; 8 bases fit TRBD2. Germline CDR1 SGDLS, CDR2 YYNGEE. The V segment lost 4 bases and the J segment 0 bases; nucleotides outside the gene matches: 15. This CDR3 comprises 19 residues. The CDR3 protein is CASSTSDPAGALSYNEQFF. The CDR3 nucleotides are TGTGCCAGCAGCACCAGTGATCCAGCGGGGGCCCTCTCCTACAATGAGCAGTTCTTC.

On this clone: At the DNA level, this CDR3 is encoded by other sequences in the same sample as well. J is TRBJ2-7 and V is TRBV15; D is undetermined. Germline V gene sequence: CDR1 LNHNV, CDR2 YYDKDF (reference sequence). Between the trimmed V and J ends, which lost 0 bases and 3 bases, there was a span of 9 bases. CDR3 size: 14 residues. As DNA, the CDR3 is TGTGCCACCAGCAGAGACAGGCTAGGCTACGAGCAGTACTTC. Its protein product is CATSRDRLGYEQYF.

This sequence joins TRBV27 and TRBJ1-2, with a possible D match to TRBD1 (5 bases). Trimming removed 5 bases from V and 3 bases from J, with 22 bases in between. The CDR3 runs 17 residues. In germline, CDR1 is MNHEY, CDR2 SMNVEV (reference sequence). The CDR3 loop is CASSPRRTILPHYGYTF. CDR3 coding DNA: TGTGCCAGCAGTCCCCGGAGGACAATCCTACCCCACTATGGCTACACCTTC.

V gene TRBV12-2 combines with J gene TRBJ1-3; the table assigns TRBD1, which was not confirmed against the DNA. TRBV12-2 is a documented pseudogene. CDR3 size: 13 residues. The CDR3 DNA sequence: TGTGCAAGTGCAGGGAACGGTGGAAACACCATATATTTT. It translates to CASAGNGGNTIYF.

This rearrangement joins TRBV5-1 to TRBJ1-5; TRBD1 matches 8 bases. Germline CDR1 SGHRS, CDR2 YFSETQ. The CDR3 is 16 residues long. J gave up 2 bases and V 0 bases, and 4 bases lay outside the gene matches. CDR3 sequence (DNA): TGCGCCAGCAGCTTGGGGACGGGACAGGGCAATCAGCCCCAGCATTTT. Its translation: CASSLGTGQGNQPQHF.

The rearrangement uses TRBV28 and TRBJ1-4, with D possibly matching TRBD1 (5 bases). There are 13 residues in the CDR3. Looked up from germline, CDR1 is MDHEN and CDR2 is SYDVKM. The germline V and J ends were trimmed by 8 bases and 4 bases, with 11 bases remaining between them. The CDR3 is CASGAGYNEKLFF. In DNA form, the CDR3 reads TGTGCCAGCGGGGCAGGTTATAATGAAAAACTGTTTTTT.